These T cell receptor beta chains were read from a single sample in a study of response to subunit inactivated influenza vaccine. TCRdb itself ran the RT-PCR reads through MiXCR, one entry per CDR3 protein. The data contain some 480,000 distinct CDR3 sequences, 9.5% to 12% of them singletons. The source was PBMCs from blood, collected roughly 45 days after vaccination. These receptors originate from a man aged 45-65 years who received an inactivated influenza vaccine. Each CDR3 is given without its conserved first and last residue. Each record gives: V gene, J gene, CDR3 protein.

TRBV29-1	TRBJ2-7	SYTQGVGQY
TRBV15	TRBJ2-1	ATSRDRQASNEQF
TRBV12-3/TRBV12-4	TRBJ2-7	ASARGESSYEQY
TRBV29-1	TRBJ1-2	SVTGLPGEGYT
TRBV7-8	TRBJ1-5	ASSPRGGRNHPQH
TRBV5-1	TRBJ2-3	ASSSLTSETDTQY
TRBV28	TRBJ1-1	ASSKLKNTEAF
TRBV10-3	TRBJ1-3	AISPGQARGNTIY
TRBV5-6	TRBJ1-1	ASSNQGGTEAF
TRBV7-2	TRBJ1-5	ASSSDQGSNQPQH
TRBV5-1	TRBJ2-6	ASSPGGGSFSGANVLT
TRBV12-3/TRBV12-4	TRBJ2-5	ASTFGGYNQETQY